This T cell receptor beta chain comes out of a study of cytomegalovirus exposure and HLA in healthy donors. A word on this clone: Its matching antigen is unknown.

Regarding the study as a whole: Associated with cytomegalovirus, according to the listing, were 150 to 200 TCR beta chains.

Sequencing used immunoSEQ multiplex PCR; TCRdb keeps in-frame clones, though not all of them. Among 150,000 to 180,000 clones, 65% to 90% were seen once, and the ten largest hold approximately 20%. This CDR3 is built from 15 residues. Unmatched junction bases numbered 3, after V lost 0 bases and J lost 1 base. CDR1 SGHRS and CDR2 YFSETQ come from the germline V gene. The clonotype originates from a man younger than 35 in good health and CMV-seropositive. This sequence joins TRBV5-1 and TRBJ2-5; 7 bases are shared with TRBD1. The sample consisted of PBMCs. CDR3 sequence reads: CASSLVGTAQETQYF. The CDR3, as DNA: TGCGCCAGCAGCTTGGTCGGGACAGCCCAAGAGACCCAGTACTTC.